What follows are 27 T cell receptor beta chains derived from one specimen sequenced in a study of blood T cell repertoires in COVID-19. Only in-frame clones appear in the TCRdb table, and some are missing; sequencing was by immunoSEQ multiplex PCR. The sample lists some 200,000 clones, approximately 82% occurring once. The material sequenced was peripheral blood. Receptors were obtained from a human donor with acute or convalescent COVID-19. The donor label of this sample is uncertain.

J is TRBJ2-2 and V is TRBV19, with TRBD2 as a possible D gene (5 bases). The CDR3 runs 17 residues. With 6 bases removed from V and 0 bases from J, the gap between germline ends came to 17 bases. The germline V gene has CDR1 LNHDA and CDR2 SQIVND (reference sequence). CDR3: CASSRGAYGANTGELFF. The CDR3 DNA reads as TGTGCCAGTAGCCGCGGAGCCTACGGGGCGAACACCGGGGAGCTGTTTTTT.

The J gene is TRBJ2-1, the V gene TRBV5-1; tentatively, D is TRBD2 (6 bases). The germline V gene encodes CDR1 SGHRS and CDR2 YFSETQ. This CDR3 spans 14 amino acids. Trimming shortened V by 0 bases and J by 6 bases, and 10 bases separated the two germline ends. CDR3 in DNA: TGCGCCAGCAGCTTGGGACTAGTAGTCAATGAGCAGTTCTTC. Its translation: CASSLGLVVNEQFF.

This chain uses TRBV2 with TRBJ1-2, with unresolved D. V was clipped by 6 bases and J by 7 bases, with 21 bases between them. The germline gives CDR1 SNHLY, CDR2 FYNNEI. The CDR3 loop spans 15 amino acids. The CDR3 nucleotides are TGTGCCAGCAGCGACTCGCAAGCGCCTGCGGCTGGCTACACCTTC. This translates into CASSDSQAPAAGYTF.

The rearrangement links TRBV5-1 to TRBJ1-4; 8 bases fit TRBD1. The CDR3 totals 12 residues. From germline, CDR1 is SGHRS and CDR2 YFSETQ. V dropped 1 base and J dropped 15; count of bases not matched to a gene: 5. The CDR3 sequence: CASSLPGQEVFF. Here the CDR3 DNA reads TGCGCCAGCAGCTTGCCGGGACAGGAGGTGTTTTTT.

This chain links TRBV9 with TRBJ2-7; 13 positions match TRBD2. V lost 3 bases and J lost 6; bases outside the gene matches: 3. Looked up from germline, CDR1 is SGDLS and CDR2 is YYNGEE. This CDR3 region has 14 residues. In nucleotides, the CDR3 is TGTGCCAGCAGCGCGGGACTAGCGGGGACCGAGCAGTACTTC. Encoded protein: CASSAGLAGTEQYF.

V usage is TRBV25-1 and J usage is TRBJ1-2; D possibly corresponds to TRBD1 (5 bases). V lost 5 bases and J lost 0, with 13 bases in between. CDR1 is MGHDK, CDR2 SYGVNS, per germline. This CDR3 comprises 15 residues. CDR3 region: CASSNRRGANYGYTF. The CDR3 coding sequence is TGTGCCAGCAGTAACCGGCGGGGGGCTAACTATGGCTACACCTTC.

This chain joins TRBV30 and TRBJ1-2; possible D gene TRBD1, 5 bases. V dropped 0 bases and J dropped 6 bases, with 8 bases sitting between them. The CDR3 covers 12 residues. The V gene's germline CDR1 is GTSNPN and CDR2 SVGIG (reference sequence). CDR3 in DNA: TGTGCCTGGAGTGTTGGGGGGGATGGCTACACCTTC. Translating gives CAWSVGGDGYTF. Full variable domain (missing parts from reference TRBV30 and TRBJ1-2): SQTIHQWPATLVQPVGSPLSLECTVEGTSNPNLYWYRQAAGRGLQLLFYSVGIGQISSEVPQNLSASRPQDRQFILSSKKLLLSDSGFYLCAWSVGGDGYTFGSGTRLTVV.

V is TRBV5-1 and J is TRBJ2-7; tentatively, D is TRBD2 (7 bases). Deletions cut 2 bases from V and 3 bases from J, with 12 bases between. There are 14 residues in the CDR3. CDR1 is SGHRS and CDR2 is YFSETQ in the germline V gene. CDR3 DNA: TGCGCCAGCAGCTTTGCGGGGGCAGACTACGAGCAGTACTTC. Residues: CASSFAGADYEQYF. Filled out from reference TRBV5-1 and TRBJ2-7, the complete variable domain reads KAGVTQTPRYLIKTRGQQVTLSCSPISGHRSVSWYQQTPGQGLQFLFEYFSETQRNKGNFPGRFSGRQFSNSRSEMNVSTLELGDSALYLCASSFAGADYEQYFGPGTRLTVT.

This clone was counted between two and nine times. The CDR3 bases are TGTGCCACCAGTGATCGGGAGACCCAGTACTTC. The encoded protein is CATSDRETQYF. This rearrangement joins TRBV24-1 to TRBJ2-5; D remains ambiguous. The length of the CDR3 is 11 residues. The V gene lost 3 bases and the J gene lost 5 bases, with 3 bases spanning the gap. Germline assignment: CDR1 KGHDR and CDR2 SFDVKD.

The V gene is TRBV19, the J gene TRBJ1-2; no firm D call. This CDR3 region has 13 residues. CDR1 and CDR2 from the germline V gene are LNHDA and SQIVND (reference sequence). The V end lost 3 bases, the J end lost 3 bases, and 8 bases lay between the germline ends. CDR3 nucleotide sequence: TGTGCCAGTAGTATTGGAGGGCACTATGGCTACACCTTC. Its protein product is CASSIGGHYGYTF.

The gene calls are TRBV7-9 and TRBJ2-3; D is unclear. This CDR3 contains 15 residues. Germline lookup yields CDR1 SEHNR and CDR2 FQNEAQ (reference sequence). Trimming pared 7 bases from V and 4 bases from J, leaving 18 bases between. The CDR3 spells CASTPGEAYADTQYF. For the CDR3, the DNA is TGTGCCAGCACCCCCGGAGAAGCGTATGCAGATACGCAGTATTTT. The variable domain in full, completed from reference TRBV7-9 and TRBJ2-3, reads DTGVSQNPRHKITKRGQNVTFRCDPISEHNRLYWYRQTLGQGPEFLTYFQNEAQLEKSRLLSDRFSAERPKGSFSTLEIQRTEQGDSAMYLCASTPGEAYADTQYFGPGTRLTVL.

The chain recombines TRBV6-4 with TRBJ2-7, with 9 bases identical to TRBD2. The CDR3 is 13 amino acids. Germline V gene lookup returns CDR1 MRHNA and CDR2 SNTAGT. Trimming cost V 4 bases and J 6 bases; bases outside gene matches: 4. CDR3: CASSVLAGLEQYF. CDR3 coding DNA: TGTGCCAGCAGTGTCCTAGCGGGACTCGAGCAGTACTTC.

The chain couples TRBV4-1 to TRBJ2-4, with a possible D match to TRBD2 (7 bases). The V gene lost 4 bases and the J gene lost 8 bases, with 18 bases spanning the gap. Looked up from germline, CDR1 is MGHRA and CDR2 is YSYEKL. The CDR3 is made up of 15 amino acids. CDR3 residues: CASSLIGGAGDIQYF. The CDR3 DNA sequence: TGCGCCAGCAGCCTTATAGGGGGGGCGGGAGACATTCAGTACTTC.

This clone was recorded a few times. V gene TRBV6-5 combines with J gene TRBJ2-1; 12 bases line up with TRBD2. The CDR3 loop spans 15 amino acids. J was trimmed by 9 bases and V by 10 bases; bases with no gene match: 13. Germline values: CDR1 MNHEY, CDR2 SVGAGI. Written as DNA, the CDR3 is TGTGCCATCACCTCGGCTAGCGGGAGGGAAGGTGAGCAGTTCTTC. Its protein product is CAITSASGREGEQFF.

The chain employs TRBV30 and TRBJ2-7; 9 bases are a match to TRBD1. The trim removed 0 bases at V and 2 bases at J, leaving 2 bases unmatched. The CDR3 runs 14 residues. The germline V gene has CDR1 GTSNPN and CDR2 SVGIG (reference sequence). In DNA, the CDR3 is TGTGCCTGGAGTGTCGGGACAGGGCCCTACGAGCAGTACTTC. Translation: CAWSVGTGPYEQYF. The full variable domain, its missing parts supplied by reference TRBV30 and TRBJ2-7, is SQTIHQWPATLVQPVGSPLSLECTVEGTSNPNLYWYRQAAGRGLQLLFYSVGIGQISSEVPQNLSASRPQDRQFILSSKKLLLSDSGFYLCAWSVGTGPYEQYFGPGTRLTVT.

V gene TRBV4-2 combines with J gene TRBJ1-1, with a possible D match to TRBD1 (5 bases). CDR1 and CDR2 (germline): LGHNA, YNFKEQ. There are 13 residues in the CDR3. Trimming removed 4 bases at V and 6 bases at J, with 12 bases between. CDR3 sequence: CASSLGEGSEAFF. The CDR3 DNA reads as TGTGCCAGCAGCCTAGGGGAGGGTTCTGAAGCTTTCTTT.

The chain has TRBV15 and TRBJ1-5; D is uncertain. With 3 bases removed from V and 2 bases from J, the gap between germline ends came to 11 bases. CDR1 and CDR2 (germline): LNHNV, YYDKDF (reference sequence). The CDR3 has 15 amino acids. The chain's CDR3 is CATSSNIVGNQPQHF. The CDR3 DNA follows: TGTGCCACCAGCAGTAATATAGTGGGCAATCAGCCCCAGCATTTT.

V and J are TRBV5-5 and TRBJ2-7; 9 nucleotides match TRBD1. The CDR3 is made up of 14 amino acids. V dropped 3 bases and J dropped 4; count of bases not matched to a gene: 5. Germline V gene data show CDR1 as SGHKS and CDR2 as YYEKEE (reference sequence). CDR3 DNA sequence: TGTGCCAGCAGCTGGACCGGGACAGGGTACGAGCAGTACTTC. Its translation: CASSWTGTGYEQYF.

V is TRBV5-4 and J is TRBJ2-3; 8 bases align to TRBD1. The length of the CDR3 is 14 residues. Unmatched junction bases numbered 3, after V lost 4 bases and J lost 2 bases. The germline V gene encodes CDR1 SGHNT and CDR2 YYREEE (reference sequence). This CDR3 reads CASSRQGFTDTQYF. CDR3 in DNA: TGTGCCAGCAGCCGACAGGGGTTCACAGATACGCAGTATTTT.

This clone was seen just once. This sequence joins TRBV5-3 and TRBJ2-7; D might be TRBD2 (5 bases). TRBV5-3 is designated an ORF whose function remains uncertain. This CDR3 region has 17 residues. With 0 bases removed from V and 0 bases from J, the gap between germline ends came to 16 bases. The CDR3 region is CARSLEGHPAGSYEQYF. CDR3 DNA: TGTGCCAGAAGCTTGGAGGGCCACCCGGCGGGCTCCTACGAGCAGTACTTC.

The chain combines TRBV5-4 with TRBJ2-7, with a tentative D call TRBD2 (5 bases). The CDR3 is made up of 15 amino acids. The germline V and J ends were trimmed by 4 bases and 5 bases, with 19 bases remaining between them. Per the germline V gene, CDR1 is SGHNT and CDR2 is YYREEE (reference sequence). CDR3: CASSPSGGSRDEQYF. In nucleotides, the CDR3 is TGTGCCAGCAGCCCATCGGGTGGGAGTCGGGACGAGCAGTACTTC.

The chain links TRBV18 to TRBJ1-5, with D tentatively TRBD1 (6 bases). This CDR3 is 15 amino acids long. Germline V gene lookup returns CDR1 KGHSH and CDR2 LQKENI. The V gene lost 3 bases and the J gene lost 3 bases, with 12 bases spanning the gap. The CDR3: CASSPSQGNNQPQHF. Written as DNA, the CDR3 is TGTGCCAGCTCACCCTCACAGGGAAACAATCAGCCCCAGCATTTT.

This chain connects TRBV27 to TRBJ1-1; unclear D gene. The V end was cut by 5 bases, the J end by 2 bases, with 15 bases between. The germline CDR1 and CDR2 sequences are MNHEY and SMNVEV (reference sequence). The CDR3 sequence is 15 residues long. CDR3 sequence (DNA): TGTGCCAGCAGTCTGACCCCTACGGGAAACACTGAAGCTTTCTTT. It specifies CASSLTPTGNTEAFF.

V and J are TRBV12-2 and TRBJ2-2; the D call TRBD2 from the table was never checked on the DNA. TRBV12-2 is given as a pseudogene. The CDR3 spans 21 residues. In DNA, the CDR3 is TGTGCAAGTCGCTTAGCACGCAATACTAGCGGTCCCGTGGCGAACACCGGGGAGCTGTTTTTT. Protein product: CASRLARNTSGPVANTGELFF.

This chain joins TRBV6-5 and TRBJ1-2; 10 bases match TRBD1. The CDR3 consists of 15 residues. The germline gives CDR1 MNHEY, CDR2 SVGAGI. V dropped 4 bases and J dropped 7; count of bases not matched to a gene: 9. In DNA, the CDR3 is TGTGCCAGCAGTTCCGACAGGGGGCGCGGGAGTGGCTACACCTTC. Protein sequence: CASSSDRGRGSGYTF.

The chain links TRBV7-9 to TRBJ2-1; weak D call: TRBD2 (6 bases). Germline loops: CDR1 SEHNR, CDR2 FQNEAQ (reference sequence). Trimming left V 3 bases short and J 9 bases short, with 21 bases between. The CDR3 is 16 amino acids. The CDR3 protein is CASSFLGAGRRSEQFF. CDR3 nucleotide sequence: TGTGCCAGCAGCTTCCTTGGAGCGGGCAGGAGGAGTGAGCAGTTCTTC.

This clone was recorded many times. The CDR3 protein is CASSYRGPQNTEAFF. As DNA, the CDR3 is TGTGCCAGCAGTTACAGGGGGCCGCAGAACACTGAAGCTTTCTTT. This chain connects TRBV6-5 to TRBJ1-1, with 7 bases identical to TRBD1. The CDR3 length is 15 residues. With 2 bases clipped from V and 1 base from J, the junction kept 4 bases outside the gene matches. Germline values: CDR1 MNHEY, CDR2 SVGAGI.